This TCR beta chain was sequenced in a study of control samples from healthy donors and cancer patients. The repertoire was sequenced with immunoSEQ multiplex PCR; TCRdb's copy has only in-frame clones and lacks some. The data contain 15,000 to 20,000 clones, about 85% of them seen just once; the ten biggest clones take up 25% to 30%. The CDR3 extends over 15 amino acids. Germline CDR1 SNHLY, CDR2 FYNNEI. J gave up 5 bases and V 8 bases, and 13 bases lay outside the gene matches. V usage is TRBV2 and J usage is TRBJ2-7; 9 bases line up with TRBD2. The source is a woman in her 70s with lung cancer. The sequencing sample was made of PBMCs. The CDR3 loop reads CASGVAGGPSDEQYF. The CDR3 DNA is TGTGCCAGCGGGGTGGCGGGAGGGCCGTCCGACGAGCAGTACTTC.